The 19 T cell receptor beta chains below were found in one sample sequenced in a study of sequential checkpoint blockade in melanoma. Using immunoSEQ multiplex PCR, the repertoire was profiled, and TCRdb retains in-frame clones only, with some absent. The sample records approximately 10,000 clones, 75% being singletons. Treatment in this sample: randomized to nivolumab then ipilimumab (arm A) or the reverse (arm B). Sample: CD8+ T cells sorted from blood (inferred from file names), taken from a patient given nivolumab and ipilimumab in sequence. All receptors derive from a human donor with melanoma.

This chain uses TRBV4-3 with TRBJ1-4; D not resolved. The CDR3 loop spans 15 amino acids. V was pared by 0 bases and J by 7 bases, with 12 bases between. CDR1 is LGHNA and CDR2 is YSLEER in the germline V gene. The chain's CDR3 is CASSQERVSGEKLFF. Here the CDR3 DNA reads TGCGCCAGCAGCCAAGAAAGAGTTTCGGGTGAAAAACTGTTTTTT.

The J gene is TRBJ2-5, the V gene TRBV7-9; 11 bases are a match to TRBD2. With the DNA end fitting TRBJ2-7 better, the J assignment may be wrong. The CDR3 extends over 15 amino acids. Germline CDR1 and CDR2: SEHNR and FQNEAQ (reference sequence). The CDR3 sequence is CASSTGTSGSYEQYF. In nucleotides, the CDR3 is TGTGCCAGCAGCACCGGGACTAGCGGTTCCTACGAGCAGTACTTC.

This sequence joins TRBV30 and TRBJ2-7; 10 bases align to TRBD1. V was pared by 1 base and J by 1 base, with 1 base of the junction left unmatched. Per germline, CDR1 GTSNPN and CDR2 SVGIG (reference sequence). The CDR3 spans 14 residues. The CDR3 bases are TGTGCCTGGAGTGGGACAGGGGGGTCCTACGAGCAGTACTTC. Its translation: CAWSGTGGSYEQYF.

The table lists this clone with a count of one. CDR3 amino acids: CASSFSGSYGNEQFF. CDR3 DNA: TGTGCCAGCAGTTTTAGCGGGAGCTATGGCAATGAGCAGTTCTTC. J is TRBJ2-1 and V is TRBV27; 9 bases line up with TRBD2. The CDR3 spans 15 residues. The V segment lost 3 bases and the J segment 6 bases; nucleotides outside the gene matches: 6. From germline, CDR1 is MNHEY and CDR2 SMNVEV (reference sequence).

The chain recombines TRBV28 with TRBJ2-7; maybe TRBD2 (6 bases). This CDR3 contains 18 residues. V was shortened by 6 bases and J by 3 bases, with 27 bases between the two germline ends. Germline V gene lookup returns CDR1 MDHEN and CDR2 SYDVKM. The CDR3, as DNA: TGTGCCAGCAGCCCTAACATCCTGCGGGGCGATTTGGGCTACGAGCAGTACTTC. Translation: CASSPNILRGDLGYEQYF.

This chain uses TRBV5-1 with TRBJ1-2, with D possibly being TRBD1 (6 bases). Germline V lookup: CDR1 SGHRS, CDR2 YFSETQ. The CDR3 totals 15 residues. The V end was cut by 4 bases, the J end by 8 bases, with 21 bases between. The CDR3 spells CASSPDSPIILGYTF. DNA of the CDR3: TGCGCCAGCAGCCCGGACAGTCCAATCATCCTGGGCTACACCTTC.

This chain links TRBV11-2 with TRBJ2-2, with D unresolved. V was trimmed by 0 bases and J by 5 bases, leaving 4 bases between them. This CDR3 is built from 13 residues. Germline V gives CDR1 SGHAT, CDR2 FQNNGV. The CDR3 reads CASSLDPTGELFF. For the CDR3, the DNA is TGTGCCAGCAGCTTAGATCCAACCGGGGAGCTGTTTTTT.

The rearrangement links TRBV5-4 to TRBJ2-2, with 14 bases fitting TRBD2. CDR3 length equals 15 residues. J lost 5 bases, V lost 5 bases, and 2 bases had no gene match. Germline CDR1 is SGHNT and CDR2 is YYREEE (reference sequence). DNA for the CDR3: TGTGCCAGCAGGGGACTAGCGGGAGATACCGGGGAGCTGTTTTTT. Protein product: CASRGLAGDTGELFF.

In this sample, this clone turned up once. This CDR3 is also generated by other DNA sequences in the sample. The chain employs TRBV28 and TRBJ2-7, with D maybe TRBD2 (5 bases). The V and J ends lost 6 bases and 6 bases respectively, with 18 bases between them. CDR1 MDHEN and CDR2 SYDVKM come from the germline V gene. The CDR3 contains 14 residues. CDR3 DNA sequence: TGTGCCAGCAGCGCGTGGGAGAGCCTAACCGAGCAGTACTTC. This sequence encodes CASSAWESLTEQYF. Using reference TRBV28 and TRBJ2-7 for the parts outside the CDR3, the full variable domain is DVKVTQSSRYLVKRTGEKVFLECVQDMDHENMFWYRQDPGLGLRLIYFSYDVKMKEKGDIPEGYSVSREKKERFSLILESASTNQTSMYLCASSAWESLTEQYFGPGTRLTVT.

This clone occurred a few times. The chain is built from TRBV7-9 and TRBJ2-1; TRBD2 aligns across 9 bases. This CDR3 is 16 amino acids long. Germline CDR1 SEHNR, CDR2 FQNEAQ (reference sequence). Trimming removed 4 bases from V and 5 bases from J; junction bases left unmatched: 9. The CDR3 nucleotides read TGTGCCAGCAGCTCTCCCGGGACTAGCTGGCACAATGAGCAGTTCTTC. Residues: CASSSPGTSWHNEQFF.

A remark on this clone: This CDR3 is missing its conserved last phenylalanine or tryptophan, likely due to a read error. This chain uses TRBV4-3 with TRBJ2-7; tentatively, D is TRBD1 (6 bases). CDR3 length: 16 residues. From germline, CDR1 is LGHNA and CDR2 YSLEER. Trimming took off 4 bases at V and 0 bases at J, with 16 bases between the two ends. The CDR3 spells CASSLVLGDNSYEQYL. CDR3 sequence (DNA): TGCGCCAGCAGCCTCGTACTCGGGGACAACTCCTACGAGCAGTACCTC.

The gene calls are TRBV5-6 and TRBJ1-1; 10 bases line up with TRBD1. The germline V gene encodes CDR1 SGHDT and CDR2 YYEEEE. V gave up 4 bases and J gave up 8 bases; unmatched junction bases: 5. This CDR3 region has 13 residues. The CDR3 is CASSTDRGQEAFF. CDR3 bases: TGTGCCAGCAGCACCGACAGGGGGCAGGAAGCTTTCTTT.

V gene TRBV4-3 combines with J gene TRBJ2-7, with TRBD2 as a possible D gene (5 bases). The germline V gene encodes CDR1 LGHNA and CDR2 YSLEER. Trimming removed 1 base at V and 4 bases at J, with 14 bases between. The CDR3 is 15 residues long. CDR3 loop: CASSQGVAIKYEQYF. In DNA form, the CDR3 reads TGCGCCAGCAGCCAAGGGGTAGCGATAAAGTACGAGCAGTACTTC.

V usage is TRBV29-1 and J usage is TRBJ2-3, with D possibly matching TRBD2 (5 bases). The CDR3 has 15 amino acids. Per the germline V gene, CDR1 is SQVTM and CDR2 is ANQGSEA. V lost 0 bases and J 3 bases, leaving 13 bases between the germline ends. CDR3 nucleotide sequence: TGCAGCGTTGAAGAAAGGGAGTCTTTAACAGATACGCAGTATTTT. It translates to CSVEERESLTDTQYF.

CDR3 loop: CASSFGGDTEAFF. CDR3 in DNA: TGTGCCAGCAGCTTCGGCGGCGACACTGAAGCTTTCTTT. The rearrangement uses TRBV5-6 and TRBJ1-1, with D hard to call. Per the germline V gene, CDR1 is SGHDT and CDR2 is YYEEEE. Trimming took off 2 bases at V and 3 bases at J, with 8 bases between the two ends. This CDR3 has 13 residues.

This clone showed up just a few times. This chain joins TRBV9 and TRBJ2-7; D perhaps matches TRBD1 (6 bases). The V end lost 0 bases, the J end lost 5 bases, and 12 bases lay between the germline ends. In germline, CDR1 is SGDLS, CDR2 YYNGEE. The CDR3 covers 14 residues. The CDR3 nucleotides read TGTGCCAGCAGCGTAGCTCCAGGGGTCCACGAGCAGTACTTC. It encodes CASSVAPGVHEQYF.

This clone appeared a single time. V gene TRBV7-2 combines with J gene TRBJ1-5; a weak D match, TRBD1 (5 bases). The CDR3 sequence is 16 residues long. V gave up 1 base and J gave up 0 bases, with 10 bases separating them. Germline V lookup: CDR1 SGHTA, CDR2 FQGNSA. The CDR3 sequence is CASSLVGLYSNQPQHF. The CDR3 coding sequence is TGTGCCAGCAGCTTAGTGGGGCTTTATAGCAATCAGCCCCAGCATTTT.

The genes are TRBV19 and TRBJ2-7; the D is unclear. Germline CDR1 LNHDA, CDR2 SQIVND (reference sequence). This CDR3 contains 14 residues. V lost 1 base, J lost 1 base, and 8 bases lay in between. The CDR3 coding sequence is TGTGCCAGTAGTATAGCAGGTCCGTCCTACGAGCAGTACTTC. This gives the protein CASSIAGPSYEQYF.

This clone came up once. The V gene is TRBV7-9, the J gene TRBJ2-1; 7 nucleotides line up with TRBD2. V lost 5 bases and J lost 4; bases outside the gene matches: 5. CDR3 length: 14 amino acids. Germline CDR1 and CDR2: SEHNR and FQNEAQ (reference sequence). The CDR3 here is CASSGSGAYNEQFF. In nucleotides, the CDR3 is TGTGCCAGCAGCGGGAGCGGGGCGTACAATGAGCAGTTCTTC.